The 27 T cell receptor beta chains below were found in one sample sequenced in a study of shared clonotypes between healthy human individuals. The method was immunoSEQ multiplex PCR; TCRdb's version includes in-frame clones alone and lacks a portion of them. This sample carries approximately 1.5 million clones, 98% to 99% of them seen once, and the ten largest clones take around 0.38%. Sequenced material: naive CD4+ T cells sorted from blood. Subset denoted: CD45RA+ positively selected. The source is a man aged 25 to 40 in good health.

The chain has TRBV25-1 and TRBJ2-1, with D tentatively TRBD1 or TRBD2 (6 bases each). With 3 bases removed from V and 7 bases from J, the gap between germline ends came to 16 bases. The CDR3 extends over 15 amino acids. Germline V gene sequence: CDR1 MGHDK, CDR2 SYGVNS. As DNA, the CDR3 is TGTGCCAGCAGTGACCCCGCGGGACAACTGAATGAGCAGTTCTTC. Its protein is CASSDPAGQLNEQFF.

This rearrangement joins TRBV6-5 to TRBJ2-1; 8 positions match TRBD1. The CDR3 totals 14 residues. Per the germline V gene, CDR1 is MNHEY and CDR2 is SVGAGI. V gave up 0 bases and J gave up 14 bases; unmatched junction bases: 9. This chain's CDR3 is CASSYSRQGAREFF. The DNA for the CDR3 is TGTGCCAGCAGTTACTCGAGGCAGGGGGCTCGGGAGTTCTTC.

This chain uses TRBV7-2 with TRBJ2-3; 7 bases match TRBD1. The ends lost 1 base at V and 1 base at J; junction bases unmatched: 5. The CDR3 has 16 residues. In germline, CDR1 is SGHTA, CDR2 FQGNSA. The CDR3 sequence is CASSLGGGIGTDTQYF. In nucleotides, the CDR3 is TGTGCCAGCAGCTTAGGAGGGGGCATAGGCACAGATACGCAGTATTTT.

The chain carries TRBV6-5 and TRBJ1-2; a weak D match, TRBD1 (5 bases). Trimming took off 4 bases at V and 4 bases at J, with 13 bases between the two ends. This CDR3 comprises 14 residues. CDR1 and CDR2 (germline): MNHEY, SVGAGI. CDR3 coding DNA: TGTGCCAGCAGTTCCCGGGACGGTCTCTATGGCTACACCTTC. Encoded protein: CASSSRDGLYGYTF.

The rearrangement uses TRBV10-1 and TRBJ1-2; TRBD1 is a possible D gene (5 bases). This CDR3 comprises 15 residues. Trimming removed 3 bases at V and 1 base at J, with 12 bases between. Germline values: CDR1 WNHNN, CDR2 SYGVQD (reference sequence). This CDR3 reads CASSERDWLNYGYTF. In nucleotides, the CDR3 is TGCGCCAGCAGTGAAAGGGACTGGCTTAACTATGGCTACACCTTC.

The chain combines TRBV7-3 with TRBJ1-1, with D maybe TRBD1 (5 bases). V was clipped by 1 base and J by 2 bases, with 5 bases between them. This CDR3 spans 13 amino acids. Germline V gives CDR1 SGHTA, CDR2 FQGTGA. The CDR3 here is CASSLRDNTEAFF. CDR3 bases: TGTGCCAGCAGCTTAAGGGACAACACTGAAGCTTTCTTT.

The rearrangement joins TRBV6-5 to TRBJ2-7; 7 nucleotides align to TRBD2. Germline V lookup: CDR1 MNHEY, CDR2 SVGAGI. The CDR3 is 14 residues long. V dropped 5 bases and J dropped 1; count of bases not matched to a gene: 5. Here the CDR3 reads CASSPSGLSYEQYF. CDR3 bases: TGTGCCAGCAGTCCTAGCGGCCTATCCTACGAGCAGTACTTC.

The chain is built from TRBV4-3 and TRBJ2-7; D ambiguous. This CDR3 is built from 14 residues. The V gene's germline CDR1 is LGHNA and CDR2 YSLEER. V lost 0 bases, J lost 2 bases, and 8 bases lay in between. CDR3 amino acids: CASSQDSATYEQYF. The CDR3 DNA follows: TGCGCCAGCAGCCAAGACTCAGCGACCTACGAGCAGTACTTC.

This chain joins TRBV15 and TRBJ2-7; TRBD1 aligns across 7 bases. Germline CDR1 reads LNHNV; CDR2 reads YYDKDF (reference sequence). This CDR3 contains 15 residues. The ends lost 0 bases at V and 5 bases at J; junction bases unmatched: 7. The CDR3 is CATSRDLGGWDEQYF. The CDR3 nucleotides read TGTGCCACCAGCAGAGACCTAGGGGGCTGGGACGAGCAGTACTTC.

Here the CDR3 reads CASSAGQGYESQHF. In nucleotides, the CDR3 is TGTGCCAGCTCAGCGGGACAGGGGTATGAGTCCCAGCATTTT. The chain couples TRBV18 to TRBJ1-5, with 10 bases matching TRBD1. Per germline, CDR1 KGHSH and CDR2 LQKENI. This CDR3 is 14 amino acids long. The ends lost 5 bases at V and 11 bases at J; junction bases unmatched: 9.

The CDR3 loop reads CASRKGPAMNTGELFF. In nucleotides, the CDR3 is TGTGCCAGCAGGAAGGGCCCAGCGATGAACACCGGGGAGCTGTTTTTT. The chain carries TRBV7-7 and TRBJ2-2; D remains unclear. The germline V gene encodes CDR1 SSHAT and CDR2 FNYEAQ (reference sequence). V gave up 6 bases and J gave up 1 base, with 15 bases separating them. There are 16 residues in the CDR3.

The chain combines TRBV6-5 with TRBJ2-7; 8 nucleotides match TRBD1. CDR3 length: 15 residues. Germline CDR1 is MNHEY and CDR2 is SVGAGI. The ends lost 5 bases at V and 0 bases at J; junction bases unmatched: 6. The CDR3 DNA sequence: TGTGCCAGCAGTCCCAGGGGGCTAAGCTCCTACGAGCAGTACTTC. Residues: CASSPRGLSSYEQYF.

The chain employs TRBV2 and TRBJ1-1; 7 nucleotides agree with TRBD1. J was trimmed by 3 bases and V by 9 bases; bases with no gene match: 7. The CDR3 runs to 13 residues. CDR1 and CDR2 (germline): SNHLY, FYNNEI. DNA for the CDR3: TGTGCCAGAACAGGGGCTAGGGACACTGAAGCTTTCTTT. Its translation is CARTGARDTEAFF.

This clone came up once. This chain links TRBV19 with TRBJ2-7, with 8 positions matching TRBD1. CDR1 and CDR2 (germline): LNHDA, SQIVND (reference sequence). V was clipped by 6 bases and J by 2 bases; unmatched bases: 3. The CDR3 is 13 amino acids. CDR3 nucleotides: TGTGCCAGTAGCCCACAGGGGGCCTACGAGCAGTACTTC. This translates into CASSPQGAYEQYF.

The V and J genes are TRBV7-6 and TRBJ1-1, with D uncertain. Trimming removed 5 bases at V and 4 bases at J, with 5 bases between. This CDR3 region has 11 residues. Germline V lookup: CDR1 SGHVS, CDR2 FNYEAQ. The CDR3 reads CASSRITEAFF. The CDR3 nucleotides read TGTGCCAGCAGCCGGATCACTGAAGCTTTCTTT.

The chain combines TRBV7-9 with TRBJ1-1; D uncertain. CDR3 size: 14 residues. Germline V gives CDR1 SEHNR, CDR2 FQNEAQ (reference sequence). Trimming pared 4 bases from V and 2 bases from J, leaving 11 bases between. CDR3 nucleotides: TGTGCCAGCAGCTCCCTAAACCAAAACACTGAAGCTTTCTTT. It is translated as CASSSLNQNTEAFF. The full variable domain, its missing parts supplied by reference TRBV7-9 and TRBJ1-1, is DTGVSQNPRHKITKRGQNVTFRCDPISEHNRLYWYRQTLGQGPEFLTYFQNEAQLEKSRLLSDRFSAERPKGSFSTLEIQRTEQGDSAMYLCASSSLNQNTEAFFGQGTRLTVV.

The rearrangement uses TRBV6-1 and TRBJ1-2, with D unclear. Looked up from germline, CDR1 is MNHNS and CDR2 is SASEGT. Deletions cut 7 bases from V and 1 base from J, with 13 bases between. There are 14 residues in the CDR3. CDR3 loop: CASIGGRLNYGYTF. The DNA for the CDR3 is TGTGCCAGCATTGGCGGACGCCTTAACTATGGCTACACCTTC.

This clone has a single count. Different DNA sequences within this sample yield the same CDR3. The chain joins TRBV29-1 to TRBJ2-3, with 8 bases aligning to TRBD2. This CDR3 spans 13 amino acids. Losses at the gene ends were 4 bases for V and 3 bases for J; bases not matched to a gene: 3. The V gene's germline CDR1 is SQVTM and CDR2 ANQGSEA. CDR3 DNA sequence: TGCAGCGTTGGAACTAGCGGTACAGATACGCAGTATTTT. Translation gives CSVGTSGTDTQYF.

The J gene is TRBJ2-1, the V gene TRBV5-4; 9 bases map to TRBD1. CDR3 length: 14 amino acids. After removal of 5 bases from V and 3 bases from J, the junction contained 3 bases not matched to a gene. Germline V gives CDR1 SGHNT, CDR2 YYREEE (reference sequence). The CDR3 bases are TGTGCCAGCAGTATGGACAGGGGCTACAATGAGCAGTTCTTC. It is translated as CASSMDRGYNEQFF.

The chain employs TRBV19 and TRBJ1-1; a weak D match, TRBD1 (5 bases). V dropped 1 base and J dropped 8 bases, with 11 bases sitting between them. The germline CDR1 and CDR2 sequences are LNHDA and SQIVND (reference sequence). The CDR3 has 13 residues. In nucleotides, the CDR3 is TGTGCCAGTAGTATAGTAGGGGCAGACGAAGCTTTCTTT. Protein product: CASSIVGADEAFF. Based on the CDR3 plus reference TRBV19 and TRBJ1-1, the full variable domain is DGGITQSPKYLFRKEGQNVTLSCEQNLNHDAMYWYRQDPGQGLRLIYYSQIVNDFQKGDIAEGYSVSREKKESFPLTVTSAQKNPTAFYLCASSIVGADEAFFGQGTRLTVV.

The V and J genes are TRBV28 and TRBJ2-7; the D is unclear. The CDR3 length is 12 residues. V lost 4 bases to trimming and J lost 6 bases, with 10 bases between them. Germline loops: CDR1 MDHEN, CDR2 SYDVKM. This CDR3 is CASSSPYREQYF. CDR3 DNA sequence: TGTGCCAGCAGTTCCCCTTACCGCGAGCAGTACTTC.

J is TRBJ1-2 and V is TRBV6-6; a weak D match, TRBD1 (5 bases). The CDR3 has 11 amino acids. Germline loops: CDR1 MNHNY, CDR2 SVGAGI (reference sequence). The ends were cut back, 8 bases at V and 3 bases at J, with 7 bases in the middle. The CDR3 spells CASQGDYGYTF. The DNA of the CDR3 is TGTGCCAGCCAGGGTGACTATGGCTACACCTTC.

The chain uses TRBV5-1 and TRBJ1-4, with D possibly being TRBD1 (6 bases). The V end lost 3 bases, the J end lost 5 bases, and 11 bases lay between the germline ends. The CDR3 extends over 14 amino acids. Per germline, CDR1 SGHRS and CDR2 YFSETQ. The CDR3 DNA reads TGCGCCAGCAGCTCGGACAGCCTAAATGAAAAACTGTTTTTT. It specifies CASSSDSLNEKLFF.

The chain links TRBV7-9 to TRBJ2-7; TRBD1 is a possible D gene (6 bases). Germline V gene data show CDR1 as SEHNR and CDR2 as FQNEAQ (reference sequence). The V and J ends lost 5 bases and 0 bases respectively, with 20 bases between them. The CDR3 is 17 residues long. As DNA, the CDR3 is TGTGCCAGCAGCCCAATCCTCGGACAGTCTCGCTCCTACGAGCAGTACTTC. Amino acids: CASSPILGQSRSYEQYF. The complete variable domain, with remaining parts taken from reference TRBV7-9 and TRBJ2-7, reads DTGVSQNPRHKITKRGQNVTFRCDPISEHNRLYWYRQTLGQGPEFLTYFQNEAQLEKSRLLSDRFSAERPKGSFSTLEIQRTEQGDSAMYLCASSPILGQSRSYEQYFGPGTRLTVT.

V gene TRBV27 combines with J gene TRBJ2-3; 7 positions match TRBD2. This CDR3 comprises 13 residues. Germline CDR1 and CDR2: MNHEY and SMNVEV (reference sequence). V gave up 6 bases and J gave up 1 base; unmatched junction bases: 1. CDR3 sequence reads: CASRGLGTDTQYF. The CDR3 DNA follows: TGTGCCAGCAGAGGACTAGGCACAGATACGCAGTATTTT.

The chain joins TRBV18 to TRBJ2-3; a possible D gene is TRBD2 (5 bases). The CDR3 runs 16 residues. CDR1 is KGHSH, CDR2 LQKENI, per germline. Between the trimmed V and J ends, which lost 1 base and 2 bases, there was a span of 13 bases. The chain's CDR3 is CASSPLDLRLTDTQYF. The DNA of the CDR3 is TGTGCCAGCTCACCACTGGACTTGCGACTCACAGATACGCAGTATTTT.

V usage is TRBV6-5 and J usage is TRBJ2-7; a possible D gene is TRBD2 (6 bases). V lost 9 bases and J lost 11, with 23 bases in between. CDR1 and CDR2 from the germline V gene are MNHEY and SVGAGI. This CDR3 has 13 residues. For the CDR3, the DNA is TGTGCCAGTAGAGGTGGGAGCGGACTATACGAGTACTTC. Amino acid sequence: CASRGGSGLYEYF.